This TCR beta chain was profiled in a study of blood T cell repertoires in COVID-19. The protocol was immunoSEQ multiplex PCR, while the TCRdb copy is restricted to in-frame clones and leaves out a portion. The table has over 250,000 clones, roughly 89% seen once. The source material was PBMCs or T cells enriched from blood (not recorded which). This TCR derives from a woman in her sixties who had recovered from COVID-19.

Here the CDR3 reads CASSVERGNTIYF. For the CDR3, the DNA is TGTGCCAGCAGCGTAGAACGGGGAAACACCATATATTTT. This sequence joins TRBV9 and TRBJ1-3, with D unclear. CDR1 is SGDLS and CDR2 is YYNGEE in the germline V gene. The ends were cut back, 0 bases at V and 4 bases at J, with 5 bases in the middle. The CDR3 loop spans 13 amino acids.